This TCR beta chain was sequenced in a study of T cell changes during pregnancy in multiple sclerosis. TCRdb's table, derived via immunoSEQ multiplex PCR, lists solely in-frame clones and lacks some. The sample yields more than 80,000 clones, roughly nine tenths seen once. The CDR3 sequence is 13 residues long. Trimming cost V 5 bases and J 6 bases; bases outside gene matches: 6. The germline gives CDR1 PRHDT, CDR2 FYEKMQ (reference sequence). This sequence was found in a female donor in good health, serving as a control in a pregnancy study. Some clones in this sample may be carry-over from other donors' samples. The rearrangement links TRBV13 to TRBJ2-7; 8 bases match TRBD1. The sequenced sample was PBMCs, obtained in the first trimester of pregnancy. In nucleotides, the CDR3 is TGTGCCAGCAGCCCACCCGGGACAGGCGAGCAGTACTTC. This codes for CASSPPGTGEQYF.